The clone carrying this T cell receptor (beta chain) was observed many times. As yet, its antigen is unknown. Trimming took off 4 bases at V and 2 bases at J, with 21 bases between the two ends. The CDR3 covers 16 residues. Germline values: CDR1 SQVTM, CDR2 ANQGSEA. This sample is drawn from a study of T-cell reconstitution after alpha-beta-depleted transplantation in children. Study-wide results and caveats: Expanded clones from the graft, numbering several hundred, reportedly supplied alpha-beta T cells about two months after transplant.

The library targeted TCRbeta and was prepared with unique molecular identifiers. TCRdb redid the calling of the PCR reads with MiXCR, one entry per CDR3 protein. The sample holds 280,000 or so distinct CDR3 sequences; around 10% are singletons and the top ten take 20% to 30%. Source: peripheral blood, taken 180 days after TCRalphabeta/CD19-depleted stem cell transplant. The J gene is TRBJ2-7, the V gene TRBV29-1; D ambiguous. The TCR originated in a male patient aged 2-9 years who had a stem cell transplant for chronic granulomatous disease, so the T cells may come from the graft donor. The CDR3 reads CSVGSDKASRTYEQYF. The CDR3 DNA reads as TGCAGCGTTGGCTCTGATAAGGCCAGTAGAACCTACGAGCAGTACTTC.